This T cell receptor (beta chain) was sequenced for a study of control samples from healthy donors and cancer patients. V lost 4 bases and J 0 bases, leaving 15 bases between the germline ends. Germline CDR1 MNHEY, CDR2 SMNVEV (reference sequence). CDR3 length: 16 amino acids. This clone was observed a single time. The table came from immunoSEQ multiplex PCR; TCRdb's copy has only in-frame clones and leaves some out. The profile shows about 180,000 clones, around 89% of them singletons. The chain uses TRBV27 and TRBJ1-1; tentatively, D is TRBD1 (5 bases). Material for sequencing was blood. This sequence originates from a woman between 45 and 65 years old in good health. CDR3 sequence (DNA): TGTGCCAGCAGTTCGCCAAGCGGGGGGATGAACACTGAAGCTTTCTTT. Amino acids: CASSSPSGGMNTEAFF.